The entry below describes one T cell receptor beta chain. Trimming took 1 base from V and 8 from J; bases not matched to a gene: 8. The CDR3 is made up of 13 amino acids. Germline lookup yields CDR1 GTSNPN and CDR2 SVGIG (reference sequence). The data stem from a study of blood T cell repertoires in COVID-19. About the study: Samples taken during acute and convalescent COVID-19 were collected in the United States, Italy and Spain. Nucleic acid was either cDNA or gDNA, and it came from T cells, B-cell-depleted T cells, or PBMCs.

Authors' processing steps: Using reference gene primer amplification, nucleated cell counts were estimated. Libraries were prepared by immunoSEQ multiplex PCR; TCRdb keeps only in-frame clonotypes and omits some of them. The DNA was the basis for D and trimming; V, J and clone size are from that table. The table records 25,000 to 35,000 clones, under 90% of them present only once. V and J are TRBV30 and TRBJ2-7; 7 positions agree with TRBD2. Sample: peripheral blood. This receptor was taken from a man between 65 and 80 years old with active COVID-19. DNA for the CDR3: TGTGCCTGGAGTGACGACACGGGGGGAAAGCAGTACTTC. This sequence encodes CAWSDDTGGKQYF.